One and the same sample provided the 6 T cell receptor beta chains below, sequenced in a study of regulatory T cells in long-lasting Graves disease. Time point meaning: persistent/refractory GD, antithyroid drugs over 5 years with positive TRAb. The TCR library was made from RNA that had been extracted from PBMCs in TRIzol. With iRepertoire HTBI primers and Arm-PCR of CDR3 regions, TCR beta libraries were built. MiXCR was run by TCRdb on the multiplex PCR reads, yielding one entry per CDR3 protein. There are around 460,000 distinct CDR3 sequences in the sample; 20% to 25% occur only once, and about an eighth lies in the top ten. The material was peripheral blood mononuclear cells (PBMCs), obtained when the disease was refractory, from a patient treated with antithyroid drugs. The receptor source for this set is a female donor with Graves disease.

This clonotype showed up just a few times. The genes are TRBV6-1 and TRBJ1-6; 7 bases agree with TRBD1. The CDR3 runs 16 residues. The germline V gene encodes CDR1 MNHNS and CDR2 SASEGT. Trimming at V came to 5 bases and at J to 4 bases, leaving 8 bases not matched to a gene. The CDR3 spells CASSRDSGGYNSPLHF. CDR3 in DNA: TGTGCCAGCAGTCGGGACAGTGGAGGGTATAATTCACCCCTCCACTTT.

The rearrangement uses TRBV7-2 and TRBJ2-7; 8 bases fit TRBD2. Germline trimming cut 1 base from V and 2 bases from J; bases unmatched to any gene: 4. CDR3 length: 15 amino acids. Germline loops: CDR1 SGHTA, CDR2 FQGNSA. The CDR3 nucleotides are TGTGCCAGCAGCTTAGAAGGACTAGCTGCCTACGAGCAGTACTTC. This translates into CASSLEGLAAYEQYF.

The table lists this clonotype with many counts. V is TRBV20-1 and J is TRBJ2-3; no clear D. Germline-derived CDR1 and CDR2 are DFQATT and SNEGSKA (reference sequence). This CDR3 comprises 12 residues. V was trimmed by 5 bases and J by 6 bases, leaving 12 bases between them. The CDR3 here is CSAGWVADTQYF. The CDR3 DNA reads as TGCAGTGCTGGATGGGTTGCGGATACGCAGTATTTT.

This clonotype was detected a few times. V and J are TRBV20-1 and TRBJ2-4; D is possibly TRBD2 (6 bases). Per germline, CDR1 DFQATT and CDR2 SNEGSKA (reference sequence). This CDR3 is 14 amino acids long. CDR3 nucleotides: TGCAGCGCTCCACACCCCGGGCGGGGAGACATTCAGTACTTC. Amino acids: CSAPHPGRGDIQYF.

This clonotype was found many times. CDR3 in DNA: TGTGCCAGCAGCGTGGGAGGAAACGAGCAGTACTTC. Translation gives CASSVGGNEQYF. This chain connects TRBV7-2 to TRBJ2-7; maybe TRBD2 (6 bases). V lost 5 bases, J lost 5 bases, and 10 bases lay in between. Germline V lookup: CDR1 SGHTA, CDR2 FQGNSA. The CDR3 is 12 amino acids.

J is TRBJ1-3 and V is TRBV4-3; possibly TRBD1 for D (5 bases). The V end was cut by 0 bases, the J end by 2 bases, with 8 bases between. The CDR3 extends over 15 amino acids. Germline CDR1 reads LGHNA; CDR2 reads YSLEER. CDR3 DNA sequence: TGCGCCAGCAGCCAAGAATGGGGACCTGGAAACACCATATATTTT. It translates to CASSQEWGPGNTIYF.